This T cell receptor (beta chain) was sequenced for a study of T cells in women clearing cervical HPV infection. Study as a whole: Case blood was drawn when the lesion was first found; control blood after infection became undetectable. With HLA typing for only a few women, HLA confounding remains possible.

Profiled with immunoSEQ multiplex PCR; TCRdb holds only in-frame clones, not every one. Its table records approximately 16,000 clones. Of note for this clone: Read data end 3 residues before the CDR3 end; the end is taken from the germline J gene.

The germline gives CDR1 SGHTA, CDR2 FQGNSA. This CDR3 has 15 amino acids. Unmatched junction bases numbered 3, after V lost 3 bases and J lost 2 bases. The TCR sequence derives from a woman aged 18-69 years with a cervical HPV16 infection that either progressed to CIN3+ or cleared (not recorded which). The sample was blood buffy coat. V usage is TRBV7-2 and J usage is TRBJ2-1; the match to TRBD1 covers 8 bases. The CDR3 sequence: CASSFGQGPYNEQFF. The CDR3 bases that were read are TGTGCCAGCAGCTTTGGACAGGGCCCCTACAATGAG.